Shown below are 10 T cell receptor beta chains from a single sample sequenced in a study of blood T cell repertoires in COVID-19. Generated by immunoSEQ multiplex PCR, the TCRdb table keeps only in-frame clones and is missing some. The data contain 55,000 or so clones, 90% of them seen just once; the ten biggest clones take up approximately 6.2%. The sample comprised peripheral blood. These TCRs come from a man between 40 and 49 years old with acute or convalescent COVID-19.

The chain carries TRBV28 and TRBJ2-1; 9 bases align to TRBD2. The CDR3 has 12 residues. The J segment lost 8 bases and the V segment lost 4 bases, leaving 0 bases of the junction unmatched. Looked up from germline, CDR1 is MDHEN and CDR2 is SYDVKM. The CDR3 loop reads CASSSSGDEQFF. CDR3 DNA sequence: TGTGCCAGCAGTTCTAGCGGGGATGAGCAGTTCTTC.

The chain couples TRBV7-2 to TRBJ1-6; 9 positions agree with TRBD1. The germline gives CDR1 SGHTA, CDR2 FQGNSA. The CDR3 is made up of 16 amino acids. The V and J ends lost 5 bases and 9 bases, in that order; junction bases with no gene match: 11. CDR3 coding DNA: TGTGCCAGCAGCCCCCGACAGGGGGGTTGGTCTTCACCCCTCCACTTT. Its protein product is CASSPRQGGWSSPLHF. Drawing the rest from reference TRBV7-2 and TRBJ1-6, the complete variable domain is GAGVSQSPSNKVTEKGKDVELRCDPISGHTALYWYRQSLGQGLEFLIYFQGNSAPDKSGLPSDRFSAERTGGSVSTLTIQRTQQEDSAVYLCASSPRQGGWSSPLHFGNGTRLTVT.

This clone occurred a few times. Here the CDR3 DNA reads TGTGCCAGCAGGTGGGGGGTTGGCTATGGCTACACCTTC. Its translation: CASRWGVGYGYTF. The chain couples TRBV27 to TRBJ1-2, with a weak D call TRBD1 (5 bases). The germline V gene has CDR1 MNHEY and CDR2 SMNVEV (reference sequence). Deletions cut 6 bases from V and 4 bases from J, with 12 bases between. The length of the CDR3 is 13 residues.

V is TRBV18 and J is TRBJ1-5; 7 nucleotides agree with TRBD1. Germline CDR1 and CDR2: KGHSH and LQKENI. The CDR3 loop spans 16 amino acids. V shed 5 bases and J 0 bases; nucleotides not matched to a gene: 7. The CDR3 DNA sequence: TGTGCCAGCTCATCAGAAAGGGGGCTTAGCAATCAGCCCCAGCATTTT. Translation: CASSSERGLSNQPQHF.

The V call is TRBV3-1 (or the pseudogene TRBV3-2), the J call TRBJ1-1, with 8 bases aligning to TRBD1. The V segment lost 6 bases and the J segment 1 base; nucleotides outside the gene matches: 4. The CDR3 runs to 14 residues. CDR1 LGHDT and CDR2 YNNKEL come from the germline V gene (reference sequence). CDR3 sequence reads: CASRRGQGNTEAFF. CDR3 DNA: TGTGCCAGCAGACGAGGACAGGGGAACACTGAAGCTTTCTTT.

The chain links TRBV7-3 to TRBJ2-7; D gene ambiguous. There are 12 residues in the CDR3. Germline V gene sequence: CDR1 SGHTA, CDR2 FQGTGA. The V end was cut by 5 bases, the J end by 3 bases, with 8 bases between. The CDR3 DNA is TGTGCCAGCAGCCCCTCAGGCTACGAGCAGTACTTC. Residues: CASSPSGYEQYF. The variable domain in full, completed from reference TRBV7-3 and TRBJ2-7, reads GAGVSQTPSNKVTEKGKYVELRCDPISGHTALYWYRQSLGQGPEFLIYFQGTGAADDSGLPNDRFFAVRPEGSVSTLKIQRTERGDSAVYLCASSPSGYEQYFGPGTRLTVT.

This chain connects TRBV18 to TRBJ2-7; 7 bases are shared with TRBD2. V lost 5 bases, J lost 5 bases, and 6 bases stayed unmatched. CDR1 is KGHSH and CDR2 is LQKENI in the germline V gene. The length of the CDR3 is 13 residues. Written as DNA, the CDR3 is TGTGCCAGCTCAGCTAGCGGTCAGAACGAGCAGTACTTC. The encoded protein is CASSASGQNEQYF. Together with reference TRBV18 and TRBJ2-7, the CDR3 gives the full variable domain: NAGVMQNPRHLVRRRGQEARLRCSPMKGHSHVYWYRQLPEEGLKFMVYLQKENIIDESGMPKERFSAEFPKEGPSILRIQQVVRGDSAAYFCASSASGQNEQYFGPGTRLTVT.

The chain is built from TRBV5-1 and TRBJ2-7; 8 nucleotides agree with TRBD2. In germline, CDR1 is SGHRS, CDR2 YFSETQ. The CDR3 loop spans 14 amino acids. After removal of 0 bases from V and 6 bases from J, the junction contained 5 bases not matched to a gene. The CDR3 DNA reads TGCGCCAGCAGCTTGGCAGGGACTAGGATCGAGCAGTACTTC. It specifies CASSLAGTRIEQYF.

This chain uses TRBV4-3 with TRBJ2-2; possible D gene TRBD2, 5 bases. V gave up 0 bases and J gave up 0 bases, with 17 bases separating them. CDR1 is LGHNA and CDR2 is YSLEER in the germline V gene. The CDR3 is 19 amino acids. CDR3 sequence: CASSQDQGLNLANTGELFF. CDR3 DNA: TGCGCCAGCAGCCAAGATCAAGGACTCAACCTCGCGAACACCGGGGAGCTGTTTTTT.

This clone was observed once. The J gene is TRBJ2-5, the V gene TRBV4-1, with 12 bases fitting TRBD2. Per germline, CDR1 MGHRA and CDR2 YSYEKL. V lost 2 bases to trimming and J lost 2 bases; unmatched junction nucleotides: 3. The CDR3 sequence is 16 residues long. CDR3 sequence reads: CASSQLLAGGQETQYF. CDR3 bases: TGCGCCAGCAGCCAATTACTAGCGGGAGGACAAGAGACCCAGTACTTC.